The TCR beta chain described here comes from a study of T cell repertoires in cytomegalovirus infection (dated by TCRdb to the late 2010s). Background on the whole study: Donor HLA type was relevant to the analysis, as public TCR beta signatures indicated carriage of CMV infection together with the matching HLA type.

The sequencer was an Illumina HiSeq 1500. The public reads were reanalyzed by TCRdb: fastp trimming at Q25, MiXCR alignment, in-frame beta chains only. Rows are unified per CDR3 protein, each entry keeping the most common DNA and genes. Here the sample has approximately 150,000 distinct CDR3 sequences; roughly a sixth occur a single time. Roughly a sixth of the sample comes from the top ten. What the study reported, not specific to this receptor: In both this cohort and an independent approximately 370-donor cohort, the cumulative frequency of public TCR beta family members distinguished carriers of CMV infection plus the relevant HLA type. The ex vivo response was dominated by HLA-C-restricted CMV-specific TCR beta clonotypes, which also provided the single most frequent clonotype in two of eight donors.

Points on this clonotype: No antigen is known for it. No much larger clone is present one base from it, and per-base qualities are unavailable.

The TCR sequence derives from a human donor in good health (CMV status not recorded). Some clones in this sample may be carry-over from other donors' samples. The sample comprised CD8+ T cells from PBMCs.

This receptor has the CDR3 CASSYGEDDSNQPQHF. The DNA sequence is as follows: TGTGCCAGCAGTTACGGCGAGGATGATAGCAATCAGCCCCAGCATTTT. The rearranged chain carries TRBV6-2 or TRBV6-3 and TRBJ1-5, with no D gene named confidently. CDR1 and CDR2, looked up from the germline V gene, are MNHEY and SVGEGT. Its CDR3 holds 16 amino acids, cysteine through phenylalanine. Just the 48-base CDR3 DNA is kept, in frame starting at base 1. Cut back by 2 bases and 0 bases, the V and J ends lie 11 bases apart.